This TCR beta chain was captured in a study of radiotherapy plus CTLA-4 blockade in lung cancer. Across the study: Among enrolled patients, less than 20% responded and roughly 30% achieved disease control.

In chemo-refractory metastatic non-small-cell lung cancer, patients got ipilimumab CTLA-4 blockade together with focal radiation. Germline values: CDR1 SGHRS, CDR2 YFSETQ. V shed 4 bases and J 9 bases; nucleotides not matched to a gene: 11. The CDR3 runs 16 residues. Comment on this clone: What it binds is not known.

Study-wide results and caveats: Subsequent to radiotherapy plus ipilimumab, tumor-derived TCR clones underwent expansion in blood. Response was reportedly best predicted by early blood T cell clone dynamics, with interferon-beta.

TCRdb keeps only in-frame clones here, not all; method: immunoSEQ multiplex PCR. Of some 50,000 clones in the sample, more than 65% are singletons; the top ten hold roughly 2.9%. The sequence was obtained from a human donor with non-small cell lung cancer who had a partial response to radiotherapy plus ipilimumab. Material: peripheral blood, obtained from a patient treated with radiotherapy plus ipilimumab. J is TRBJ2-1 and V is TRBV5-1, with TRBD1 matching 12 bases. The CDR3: CASSLPGGQGAPEQFF. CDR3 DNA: TGCGCCAGCAGCCTCCCTGGGGGACAGGGGGCTCCTGAGCAGTTCTTC.